One T cell receptor (beta chain) is described in this entry. Trimming cost V 11 bases and J 0 bases; bases outside gene matches: 13. CDR3 length: 16 amino acids. Germline CDR1 reads WNHNN; CDR2 reads SYGVQD (reference sequence). These data are taken from a study of blood T cell repertoires in COVID-19. Study at large: T cells, B-cell-depleted T cells, or PBMCs supplied cDNA or gDNA.

In the original processing: Researchers report that nucleated cell counts were estimated from reference gene primer amplification. Produced via immunoSEQ multiplex PCR; TCRdb's table is partial and in-frame only. The DNA was the basis for D and trimming; V, J and clone size are from that table. The data contain 84,000 or so clones, 81% of them seen just once; the ten biggest clones take up approximately 13%. V gene TRBV10-1 combines with J gene TRBJ2-3, with 8 positions matching TRBD1. This sequence originates from a human donor in a cohort sampled during active COVID-19. Sample: peripheral blood. CDR3 sequence reads: CARQDRQGTSTDTQYF. The DNA for the CDR3 is TGCGCCCGGCAGGATAGACAGGGGACTAGCACAGATACGCAGTATTTT.